The 16 T cell receptor beta chains given below trace back to one sample, sequenced in a study of blood T cell repertoires in COVID-19. The method was immunoSEQ multiplex PCR; TCRdb's version includes in-frame clones alone and lacks a portion of them. The table lists over 350,000 clones, around nine tenths of them singletons, with 1.2% in the top ten. Sequencing was performed on PBMCs or T cells enriched from blood (not recorded which). Receptor source: a woman aged 18-29 years who had recovered from COVID-19.

The chain employs TRBV7-8 and TRBJ2-1; 10 bases are shared with TRBD1. Germline V gene lookup returns CDR1 SGHVS and CDR2 FQNEAQ. The CDR3 totals 13 residues. Trimming took 5 bases from V and 9 from J; bases not matched to a gene: 4. In DNA form, the CDR3 reads TGTGCCAGCAGCGAGGGACAGGGGATTGAGCAGTTCTTC. Encoded protein: CASSEGQGIEQFF. The variable domain in full, completed from reference TRBV7-8 and TRBJ2-1, reads GAGVSQSPRYKVAKRGQDVALRCDPISGHVSLFWYQQALGQGPEFLTYFQNEAQLDKSGLPSDRFFAERPEGSVSTLKIQRTQQEDSAVYLCASSEGQGIEQFFGPGTRLTVL.

This sequence joins TRBV4-1 and TRBJ1-6, with unresolved D. The germline V and J ends were trimmed by 3 bases and 1 base, with 10 bases remaining between them. Germline values: CDR1 MGHRA, CDR2 YSYEKL. The CDR3 loop spans 16 amino acids. The CDR3 nucleotides are TGCGCCAGCAGCCACTACAAGGAGTCCTATAATTCACCCCTCCACTTT. This gives the protein CASSHYKESYNSPLHF.

The chain combines TRBV29-1 with TRBJ2-1; 11 positions match TRBD1. With V trimmed by 1 base and J by 4 bases, 3 bases remained unmatched. Germline CDR1 is SQVTM and CDR2 is ANQGSEA. The CDR3 is 15 amino acids. The CDR3 bases are TGCAGCGTTGAAGGAGGGACAGGGGGATACAATGAGCAGTTCTTC. It specifies CSVEGGTGGYNEQFF.

The genes are TRBV4-2 and TRBJ2-7; D perhaps matches TRBD1 (5 bases). Germline assignment: CDR1 LGHNA and CDR2 YNFKEQ. The germline V and J ends were trimmed by 0 bases and 0 bases, with 12 bases remaining between them. The CDR3 sequence is 16 residues long. In DNA form, the CDR3 reads TGTGCCAGCAGCCAAGAACAGGAATTCCCCTCCTACGAGCAGTACTTC. Translating it yields CASSQEQEFPSYEQYF.

This chain links TRBV18 with TRBJ1-1, with D tentatively TRBD1 (6 bases). CDR1 is KGHSH, CDR2 LQKENI, per germline. The V end was cut by 6 bases, the J end by 0 bases, with 8 bases between. The CDR3 consists of 13 residues. In nucleotides, the CDR3 is TGTGCCAGCTCGGACAGCCTGAACACTGAAGCTTTCTTT. Protein sequence: CASSDSLNTEAFF.

The table lists this clone with a count of one. This chain connects TRBV18 to TRBJ2-7; weak D call: TRBD2 (6 bases). Germline V CDR1 and CDR2: KGHSH, LQKENI. This CDR3 contains 14 residues. V was clipped by 6 bases and J by 3 bases, with 15 bases between them. The CDR3 reads CASSQGTLGYEQYF. CDR3 coding DNA: TGTGCCAGCTCTCAAGGGACTCTTGGCTACGAGCAGTACTTC.

The genes are TRBV6-2 or TRBV6-3 and TRBJ2-2; 12 nucleotides match TRBD1. The CDR3 spans 16 residues. The V and J ends lost 6 bases and 1 base, in that order; junction bases with no gene match: 3. The germline V gene has CDR1 MNHEY and CDR2 SVGEGT. The chain's CDR3 is CASSWDRGLNTGELFF. In DNA form, the CDR3 reads TGTGCCAGCAGCTGGGACAGGGGGCTGAACACCGGGGAGCTGTTTTTT.

This chain links TRBV9 with TRBJ2-5, with 12 bases fitting TRBD2. After removal of 3 bases from V and 5 bases from J, the junction contained 11 bases not matched to a gene. Germline values: CDR1 SGDLS, CDR2 YYNGEE. The CDR3 runs to 17 residues. Written as DNA, the CDR3 is TGTGCCAGCAGCGGGGGCGGACTAGCGGGGTATTTGGAGACCCAGTACTTC. Translating gives CASSGGGLAGYLETQYF.

The chain recombines TRBV30 with TRBJ2-1; D perhaps matches TRBD1 (6 bases). The CDR3 spans 18 residues. The germline gives CDR1 GTSNPN, CDR2 SVGIG (reference sequence). Between the trimmed V and J ends, which lost 3 bases and 0 bases, there was a span of 21 bases. CDR3 protein: CAWRGGTTPAVSYNEQFF. CDR3 in DNA: TGTGCCTGGAGAGGGGGTACCACCCCCGCTGTCTCCTACAATGAGCAGTTCTTC.

The genes are TRBV13 and TRBJ2-1; D is possibly TRBD2 (5 bases). Trimming pared 1 base from V and 5 bases from J, leaving 15 bases between. The CDR3 has 16 residues. In germline, CDR1 is PRHDT, CDR2 FYEKMQ (reference sequence). The CDR3 DNA reads as TGTGCCAGCAGCTTAGCCGGGGTAGCCTACCACAATGAGCAGTTCTTC. This codes for CASSLAGVAYHNEQFF.

For this clone: Other DNA variants within this sample encode the same CDR3. This chain connects TRBV19 to TRBJ1-5, with D unresolved. The germline gives CDR1 LNHDA, CDR2 SQIVND (reference sequence). V was shortened by 1 base and J by 5 bases, with 6 bases between the two germline ends. The CDR3 sequence is 13 residues long. CDR3 protein: CASSIGGYQPQHF. The CDR3 bases are TGTGCCAGTAGTATAGGAGGGTATCAGCCCCAGCATTTT. Filled out from reference TRBV19 and TRBJ1-5, the complete variable domain reads DGGITQSPKYLFRKEGQNVTLSCEQNLNHDAMYWYRQDPGQGLRLIYYSQIVNDFQKGDIAEGYSVSREKKESFPLTVTSAQKNPTAFYLCASSIGGYQPQHFGDGTRLSIL.

This chain connects TRBV2 to TRBJ2-5; 11 nucleotides match TRBD2. CDR3 length equals 14 residues. The V gene end was trimmed by 8 bases and the J gene end by 5 bases; junction bases not matched to a gene: 7. Germline assignment: CDR1 SNHLY and CDR2 FYNNEI. CDR3 coding DNA: TGTGCCAGCTGGCTTAGCGGGGGGGTGGAGACCCAGTACTTC. Translation gives CASWLSGGVETQYF. Full variable domain (rest looked up from reference TRBV2 and TRBJ2-5): EPEVTQTPSHQVTQMGQEVILRCVPISNHLYFYWYRQILGQKVEFLVSFYNNEISEKSEIFDDQFSVERPDGSNFTLKIRSTKLEDSAMYFCASWLSGGVETQYFGPGTRLLVL.

This chain joins TRBV11-1 and TRBJ1-2, with D hard to call. This CDR3 contains 15 residues. The germline V gene encodes CDR1 SGHAT and CDR2 FQDESV (reference sequence). Trimming removed 1 base from V and 7 bases from J, with 16 bases in between. CDR3 DNA: TGTGCCAGCAGCTTAGACAGCCCCCATATGGGTGGCTACACCTTC. Translating gives CASSLDSPHMGGYTF.

The chain couples TRBV4-2 to TRBJ2-1; 8 nucleotides align to TRBD2. Trimming at V came to 3 bases and at J to 6 bases, leaving 7 bases not matched to a gene. The germline V gene encodes CDR1 LGHNA and CDR2 YNFKEQ. The CDR3 runs 15 residues. CDR3 region: CASSHNGGATNEQFF. Here the CDR3 DNA reads TGTGCCAGCAGCCACAACGGGGGGGCCACCAATGAGCAGTTCTTC.

The chain recombines TRBV13 with TRBJ1-2, with D possibly matching TRBD1 (6 bases). The V end was cut by 5 bases, the J end by 4 bases, with 14 bases between. This CDR3 comprises 14 residues. Germline V lookup: CDR1 PRHDT, CDR2 FYEKMQ (reference sequence). CDR3 in amino acids: CASSLRTVGYGYTF. Written as DNA, the CDR3 is TGTGCCAGCAGCCTGCGGACAGTAGGCTATGGCTACACCTTC. Combining the CDR3 with reference TRBV13 and TRBJ1-2 gives the whole variable domain AAGVIQSPRHLIKEKRETATLKCYPIPRHDTVYWYQQGPGQDPQFLISFYEKMQSDKGSIPDRFSAQQFSDYHSELNMSSLELGDSALYFCASSLRTVGYGYTFGSGTRLTVV.

Remarks on this clone: Other DNA sequences within the sample encode an identical CDR3. The J gene is TRBJ2-3, the V gene TRBV18; 16 bases are a match to TRBD2. This CDR3 is 18 amino acids long. Germline CDR1 KGHSH, CDR2 LQKENI. Germline trimming cut 3 bases from V and 1 base from J; bases unmatched to any gene: 4. In DNA form, the CDR3 reads TGTGCCAGCTCACCGGGACTAGCGGGGGGGCCTGGCACAGATACGCAGTATTTT. Its protein product is CASSPGLAGGPGTDTQYF. The full variable domain, in which reference TRBV18 and TRBJ2-3 provide the parts outside the CDR3, is NAGVMQNPRHLVRRRGQEARLRCSPMKGHSHVYWYRQLPEEGLKFMVYLQKENIIDESGMPKERFSAEFPKEGPSILRIQQVVRGDSAAYFCASSPGLAGGPGTDTQYFGPGTRLTVL.